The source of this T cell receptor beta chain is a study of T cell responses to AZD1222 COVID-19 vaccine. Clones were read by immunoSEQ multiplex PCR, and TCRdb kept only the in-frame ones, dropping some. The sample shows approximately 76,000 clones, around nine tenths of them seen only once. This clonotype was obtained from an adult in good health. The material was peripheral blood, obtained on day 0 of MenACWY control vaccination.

CDR3 loop: CASSIDGANVLTF. As DNA, the CDR3 is TGTGCCAGCAGCATCGATGGGGCCAACGTCCTGACTTTC. V gene TRBV27 combines with J gene TRBJ2-6; no definite D call. This CDR3 contains 13 residues. The V gene lost 6 bases and the J gene lost 3 bases, with 6 bases spanning the gap. Germline lookup yields CDR1 MNHEY and CDR2 SMNVEV (reference sequence).